This T cell receptor beta chain is from a study of T cell responses to AZD1222 COVID-19 vaccine. The study's findings and limits: White British donors predominated, females outnumbered males, and clonal diversity was possibly underestimated. All repertoire sampling was performed exclusively after the peak T cell response. At 160-218 and 743-854, vaccine-associated CD4 TCRs were dominant, and they spanned spike.

On this clone itself: Its specificity is not known.

V lost 4 bases and J 6 bases, leaving 15 bases between the germline ends. The germline CDR1 and CDR2 sequences are SGHRS and YFSETQ. The CDR3 is 14 residues long. Sequencing used immunoSEQ multiplex PCR; TCRdb keeps in-frame clones, though not all of them. Among tens of thousands of clones listed, about four fifths were seen once. The chain has TRBV5-1 and TRBJ2-3; D uncertain. The sequencing here drew on peripheral blood, taken 28 days after the second AZD1222 dose. The source of this sequence is an adult who received the AZD1222 COVID-19 vaccine. The CDR3 sequence: CASSPWVARDTQYF. The CDR3 nucleotides read TGCGCCAGCAGCCCCTGGGTAGCACGGGATACGCAGTATTTT.